Listed below are T cell receptor beta chains from one sample, sequenced in a study of OX40 agonist ivuxolimab in advanced cancers. Sequencing was performed with immunoSEQ multiplex PCR; in TCRdb, only in-frame clones are kept and a portion is missing. The sample holds 60,000 or so clones, around nine tenths seen once. The sample consisted of CD4+ or CD8+ T cells sorted from blood, taken in a trial of the OX40 agonist ivuxolimab. The receptor source for this set is an adult with an advanced solid tumor such as melanoma, head and neck, liver or kidney cancer. CDR3s leave out the opening cysteine and the closing phenylalanine or tryptophan.

v_gene: TRBV5-1; j_gene: TRBJ2-3; CDR3aa: ASSLAPFSGARTDTQY
v_gene: TRBV18; j_gene: TRBJ1-3; CDR3aa: ASSTGRGNTIY
v_gene: TRBV9; j_gene: TRBJ1-2; CDR3aa: ASSEETGTMRGYT
v_gene: TRBV28; j_gene: TRBJ1-5; CDR3aa: ASSTGLANQPQH
v_gene: TRBV6-1; j_gene: TRBJ1-2; CDR3aa: ASSETGYYGYT
v_gene: TRBV7-7; j_gene: TRBJ2-1; CDR3aa: TSSSGTSQYNEQF
v_gene: TRBV4-1; j_gene: TRBJ2-7; CDR3aa: ASSQDSTIPYEQY
v_gene: TRBV5-1; j_gene: TRBJ1-1; CDR3aa: ASSLDRGNTEAF
v_gene: TRBV5-5; j_gene: TRBJ1-4; CDR3aa: ASSLVATGREKLF
v_gene: TRBV19; j_gene: TRBJ2-2; CDR3aa: ASSILDRRSGELF
v_gene: TRBV5-1; j_gene: TRBJ1-3; CDR3aa: ASSEGQGTGNTIY
v_gene: TRBV18; j_gene: TRBJ2-4; CDR3aa: ASSPPSEINIQY
v_gene: TRBV5-4; j_gene: TRBJ1-4; CDR3aa: ASSSRRDNEKLF
v_gene: TRBV25-1; j_gene: TRBJ2-5; CDR3aa: ASSYTGTPLN
v_gene: TRBV2; j_gene: TRBJ2-6; CDR3aa: ASSVEGTGANVLT
v_gene: TRBV2; j_gene: TRBJ2-7; CDR3aa: ASSVQGDYEQY
v_gene: TRBV28; j_gene: TRBJ2-7; CDR3aa: ASRKTTGREQY
v_gene: TRBV6-6; j_gene: TRBJ2-1; CDR3aa: ASSFTSGTYNEQF
v_gene: TRBV2; j_gene: TRBJ1-4; CDR3aa: ASSEEGQVNEKLF
v_gene: TRBV18; j_gene: TRBJ1-5; CDR3aa: ASSPLSGSNQPQH
v_gene: TRBV18; j_gene: TRBJ2-7; CDR3aa: ASSPGQTSSPYEQY
v_gene: TRBV6-1; j_gene: TRBJ2-7; CDR3aa: ASSGNTGNEAEQY
v_gene: TRBV2; j_gene: TRBJ2-5; CDR3aa: ASTPRETQY
v_gene: TRBV11-2; j_gene: TRBJ1-3; CDR3aa: ASSGTDATIY
v_gene: TRBV19; j_gene: TRBJ2-7; CDR3aa: ASSIDGNRAIYEQY
v_gene: TRBV9; j_gene: TRBJ2-7; CDR3aa: ASSPGQAYEQY
v_gene: TRBV5-1; j_gene: TRBJ2-3; CDR3aa: ASSLRGSSTDTQY
v_gene: TRBV18; j_gene: TRBJ2-7; CDR3aa: ASSRTGGLNEQY
v_gene: TRBV7-6; j_gene: TRBJ1-1; CDR3aa: ASSLATHTEAF
v_gene: TRBV19; j_gene: TRBJ1-6; CDR3aa: ASSSANQRNSPLH
v_gene: TRBV6-6; j_gene: TRBJ2-3; CDR3aa: ASSYGGAGGTDTQY
v_gene: TRBV30; j_gene: TRBJ1-1; CDR3aa: AWSLTGKGGVNTEAF
v_gene: TRBV7-2; j_gene: TRBJ1-2; CDR3aa: ASSLGQGGYT
v_gene: TRBV6-5; j_gene: TRBJ2-7; CDR3aa: ASSSRPTYEQY
v_gene: TRBV28; j_gene: TRBJ2-7; CDR3aa: ASLPGTRLVSYEQY
v_gene: TRBV6-5; j_gene: TRBJ1-2; CDR3aa: ASSRGQSGGYT
v_gene: TRBV5-1; j_gene: TRBJ1-1; CDR3aa: ASRGGAGNTEAF
v_gene: TRBV11-3; j_gene: TRBJ1-1; CDR3aa: ASSLTRGTEAF
v_gene: TRBV5-1; j_gene: TRBJ2-5; CDR3aa: ASSIPGPGETQY
v_gene: TRBV28; j_gene: TRBJ2-7; CDR3aa: ASRGTGSTYEQY
v_gene: TRBV5-1; j_gene: TRBJ1-2; CDR3aa: ARLRDRPNYGYT
v_gene: TRBV18; j_gene: TRBJ1-4; CDR3aa: ASSPQDRVPNEKLF
v_gene: TRBV6-1; j_gene: TRBJ1-2; CDR3aa: ASSVGALGYT
v_gene: TRBV15; j_gene: TRBJ1-4; CDR3aa: ATSRDGGGVDEKLF
v_gene: TRBV11-2; j_gene: TRBJ1-3; CDR3aa: ASSSRDYGNTIY
v_gene: TRBV13; j_gene: TRBJ2-3; CDR3aa: ASSDRLAGETDTQY
v_gene: TRBV6-1; j_gene: TRBJ2-5; CDR3aa: ACYGGGSGETQY
v_gene: TRBV30; j_gene: TRBJ1-6; CDR3aa: AWSQGYISPLH
v_gene: TRBV7-2; j_gene: TRBJ1-2; CDR3aa: ASSLGPEATSNYGYT
v_gene: TRBV5-8; j_gene: TRBJ2-2; CDR3aa: ASSAANTGELF